Each of the 11 T cell receptor beta chains below was sequenced from the same sample in a study of a mutant IDH1 vaccine in newly diagnosed glioma. Sample time point: week 5, during vaccination. Every vaccination contained 300 ug of the mutant IDH1 20-mer peptide and was paired with topical imiquimod. Clones were sequenced by immunoSEQ multiplex PCR, and TCRdb holds only the in-frame ones, with some missing. Among 25,000 to 30,000 clones listed, 89% were seen once. Which antigens these TCRs recognize remains unknown. Material: PBMCs, obtained from a glioma patient whose treatment included an IDH1 peptide vaccine. The source is a young man with glioma.

This chain connects TRBV7-9 to TRBJ2-7; 11 nucleotides agree with TRBD1. Germline V CDR1 and CDR2: SEHNR, FQNEAQ (reference sequence). J gave up 3 bases and V 5 bases, and 6 bases lay outside the gene matches. The CDR3 is 15 amino acids. Here the CDR3 reads CASSRRGQGVYEQYF. The CDR3 bases are TGTGCCAGCAGCCGCCGGGGACAGGGGGTCTACGAGCAGTACTTC.

The chain uses TRBV7-9 and TRBJ2-1; either TRBD1 or TRBD2 may fit D (6 bases each). V lost 5 bases and J 8 bases, leaving 19 bases between the germline ends. CDR3 size: 15 residues. CDR1 is SEHNR and CDR2 is FQNEAQ in the germline V gene (reference sequence). CDR3 bases: TGTGCCAGCAGCACAGGCCCGGGGGCCTTCGATGAGCAGTTCTTC. This codes for CASSTGPGAFDEQFF.

This clone came up once. The identical CDR3 is also encoded by other nucleotide sequences in the sample. V usage is TRBV7-6 and J usage is TRBJ2-3, with TRBD2 as a possible D gene (5 bases). Trimming shortened V by 0 bases and J by 1 base, and 5 bases separated the two germline ends. The germline V gene has CDR1 SGHVS and CDR2 FNYEAQ. The CDR3 consists of 14 residues. CDR3 sequence reads: CASSLAGGTDTQYF. The CDR3 coding sequence is TGTGCCAGCAGCTTAGCCGGGGGCACAGATACGCAGTATTTT. Looking up the rest from reference TRBV7-6 and TRBJ2-3 gives the full variable domain: GAGVSQSPRYKVTKRGQDVALRCDPISGHVSLYWYRQALGQGPEFLTYFNYEAQQDKSGLPNDRFSAERPEGSISTLTIQRTEQRDSAMYRCASSLAGGTDTQYFGPGTRLTVL.

This clone was detected only a few times. This chain uses TRBV29-1 with TRBJ1-2; D may be TRBD1 (6 bases). The V end lost 5 bases, the J end lost 5 bases, and 18 bases lay between the germline ends. This CDR3 contains 14 residues. Germline CDR1 SQVTM, CDR2 ANQGSEA. CDR3 sequence: CSVPLGHSKYGYTF. Written as DNA, the CDR3 is TGCAGCGTTCCCTTGGGACATTCCAAGTATGGCTACACCTTC.

The chain employs TRBV12-5 and TRBJ2-1; D is possibly TRBD2 (5 bases). The germline V and J ends were trimmed by 1 base and 6 bases, with 13 bases remaining between them. The CDR3 contains 15 residues. Looked up from germline, CDR1 is LGHNT and CDR2 is FRNRAP. Here the CDR3 reads CASGLGLASTNEQFF. Here the CDR3 DNA reads TGTGCTAGTGGTTTGGGCCTAGCTTCCACCAATGAGCAGTTCTTC.

The chain combines TRBV6-1 with TRBJ2-1; a possible D gene is TRBD2 (5 bases). Germline loops: CDR1 MNHNS, CDR2 SASEGT. Trimming removed 4 bases from V and 8 bases from J, with 6 bases in between. The CDR3 covers 11 residues. The CDR3 region is CASSASHEQFF. CDR3 DNA: TGTGCCAGCAGTGCTAGCCATGAGCAGTTCTTC.

The chain has TRBV6-5 and TRBJ2-1, with D perhaps being TRBD1 or TRBD2 (6 bases each). The length of the CDR3 is 15 residues. Germline V gives CDR1 MNHEY, CDR2 SVGAGI. Trimming pared 5 bases from V and 1 base from J, leaving 12 bases between. CDR3 sequence: CASSIEGGSYNEQFF. The CDR3 region has the DNA TGTGCCAGCAGTATAGAGGGGGGATCCTACAATGAGCAGTTCTTC.

V and J are TRBV5-5 and TRBJ1-4; unclear D gene. Germline lookup yields CDR1 SGHKS and CDR2 YYEKEE (reference sequence). The CDR3 length is 16 residues. Deletions cut 3 bases from V and 4 bases from J, with 16 bases between. The CDR3 region is CASSSTVVGYNEKLFF. For the CDR3, the DNA is TGTGCCAGCAGCTCCACCGTGGTCGGATATAATGAAAAACTGTTTTTT.

The chain links TRBV29-1 to TRBJ1-3; TRBD1 is a possible D gene (6 bases). The CDR3 has 13 residues. Trimming removed 3 bases from V and 4 bases from J, with 10 bases in between. The germline CDR1 and CDR2 sequences are SQVTM and ANQGSEA. The CDR3 reads CSVEPGDGNTIYF. In DNA, the CDR3 is TGCAGCGTTGAGCCAGGGGACGGAAACACCATATATTTT.

The V gene is TRBV5-6, the J gene TRBJ1-2; possibly TRBD1 for D (6 bases). Germline V lookup: CDR1 SGHDT, CDR2 YYEEEE. The CDR3 loop spans 16 amino acids. Between the trimmed V and J ends, which lost 3 bases and 0 bases, there was a span of 15 bases. Here the CDR3 reads CASSSERDTANYGYTF. The CDR3 DNA follows: TGTGCCAGCAGCTCCGAGCGGGACACAGCTAACTATGGCTACACCTTC.

The V gene is TRBV9, the J gene TRBJ2-3, with 9 bases fitting TRBD2. CDR1 and CDR2 (germline): SGDLS, YYNGEE. CDR3 size: 13 residues. V gave up 6 bases and J gave up 3 bases; unmatched junction bases: 2. Here the CDR3 reads CASNSGSTDTQYF. CDR3 nucleotide sequence: TGTGCCAGCAATAGCGGGAGTACAGATACGCAGTATTTT.